The next 10 T cell receptor beta chains were all read from a single sample in a study of blood T cell repertoires in COVID-19. Libraries were prepared by immunoSEQ multiplex PCR; TCRdb keeps only in-frame clonotypes and omits some of them. This repertoire shows about 90,000 clones, 70% to 90% found once; its top ten account for approximately 13%. The sample comprised peripheral blood. The receptors stem from a human donor in a cohort sampled during active COVID-19.

This chain uses TRBV11-3 with TRBJ2-5, with D possibly TRBD1 on 6 matching bases. CDR1 is SGHNT, CDR2 YENEEA, per germline. The CDR3 runs to 14 residues. V dropped 5 bases and J dropped 1 base, with 11 bases sitting between them. The CDR3 protein is CASSMGQSQETQYF. The CDR3 coding sequence is TGTGCCAGCAGCATGGGACAATCCCAAGAGACCCAGTACTTC.

This clone was picked up a small number of times. The chain recombines TRBV5-1 with TRBJ2-1, with TRBD2 as a possible D gene (6 bases). The CDR3 extends over 14 amino acids. The germline V gene has CDR1 SGHRS and CDR2 YFSETQ. V lost 1 base to trimming and J lost 8 bases, with 13 bases between them. The CDR3 DNA reads as TGCGCCAGCAGCTTGACACGGCGGGGCGATGAGCAGTTCTTC. It encodes CASSLTRRGDEQFF.

This chain links TRBV7-2 with TRBJ2-7; no reliable D call. The V gene lost 3 bases and the J gene lost 2 bases, with 14 bases spanning the gap. CDR1 is SGHTA, CDR2 FQGNSA, per germline. This CDR3 has 15 residues. CDR3 DNA sequence: TGTGCCAGCAGCTTTGGTAGCCAAGATACCTACGAGCAGTACTTC. Translation gives CASSFGSQDTYEQYF.

V usage is TRBV7-2 and J usage is TRBJ2-5; 9 bases align to TRBD2. CDR3 length: 16 amino acids. Germline V CDR1 and CDR2: SGHTA, FQGNSA. Unmatched junction bases numbered 11, after V lost 4 bases and J lost 5 bases. The CDR3 bases are TGTGCCAGCAGCTCCCGAAGTGGGACTAGCCGGGAGACCCAGTACTTC. Translating gives CASSSRSGTSRETQYF.

This chain uses TRBV19 with TRBJ1-2; 12 bases are a match to TRBD1. CDR1 and CDR2 from the germline V gene are LNHDA and SQIVND (reference sequence). The CDR3 is 17 residues long. J lost 3 bases, V lost 3 bases, and 8 bases had no gene match. The CDR3 region has the DNA TGTGCCAGTAGTATTCTTGTCGGGACAGGGGGCGACTATGGCTACACCTTC. This gives the protein CASSILVGTGGDYGYTF.

This chain connects TRBV7-9 to TRBJ1-1, with D perhaps TRBD1 (5 bases). Deletions cut 2 bases from V and 5 bases from J, with 15 bases between. CDR1 and CDR2 (germline): SEHNR, FQNEAQ (reference sequence). This CDR3 is 15 amino acids long. In nucleotides, the CDR3 is TGTGCCAGCAGCTTATTCGGTAGGAAGGGGACTGAAGCTTTCTTT. Translation gives CASSLFGRKGTEAFF. The full variable domain, with the rest looked up from reference TRBV7-9 and TRBJ1-1, is DTGVSQNPRHKITKRGQNVTFRCDPISEHNRLYWYRQTLGQGPEFLTYFQNEAQLEKSRLLSDRFSAERPKGSFSTLEIQRTEQGDSAMYLCASSLFGRKGTEAFFGQGTRLTVV.

CDR3 bases: TGCGCCAGCAGCTGGCAGGCACAGGGGGCCGGAGAGACCCAGTACTTC. Translating gives CASSWQAQGAGETQYF. The genes are TRBV5-1 and TRBJ2-5, with TRBD1 matching over 9 bases. V gave up 3 bases and J gave up 4 bases; unmatched junction bases: 10. The CDR3 spans 16 residues. The germline V gene has CDR1 SGHRS and CDR2 YFSETQ.

The V gene is TRBV5-1, the J gene TRBJ2-5; 8 bases line up with TRBD1. CDR3 length: 17 amino acids. After removal of 3 bases from V and 2 bases from J, the junction contained 12 bases not matched to a gene. Germline loops: CDR1 SGHRS, CDR2 YFSETQ. CDR3 coding DNA: TGCGCCAGCAGCTCGGCGAGGGGGACAGGTGGTCAAGAGACCCAGTACTTC. Its protein is CASSSARGTGGQETQYF.

The chain combines TRBV6-6 with TRBJ2-7, with 7 bases lining up with TRBD1. Germline-derived CDR1 and CDR2 are MNHNY and SVGAGI (reference sequence). After removal of 2 bases from V and 5 bases from J, the junction contained 3 bases not matched to a gene. The CDR3 runs 13 residues. The CDR3 nucleotides are TGTGCCAGCAGTTACGCAGGGGGTAACGAGCAGTACTTC. Translation gives CASSYAGGNEQYF.

This clone came up once. This sequence joins TRBV6-5 and TRBJ1-1; 7 nucleotides line up with TRBD1. The CDR3 has 14 amino acids. V was clipped by 6 bases and J by 1 base; unmatched bases: 5. CDR1 and CDR2 (germline): MNHEY, SVGAGI. This CDR3 reads CASRLDRSNTEAFF. In DNA, the CDR3 is TGTGCCAGCAGGCTGGACAGGTCGAACACTGAAGCTTTCTTT.